Here is one TCR beta chain with its context. The antigen remains undetermined. The germline gives CDR1 SGHDT, CDR2 YYEEEE. V was clipped by 3 bases and J by 7 bases, with 10 bases between them. The CDR3 totals 12 residues. This sample is drawn from a study of cytomegalovirus exposure and HLA in healthy donors. Study background: Early release data held about 92 million unique TCRs from HLA-typed donors.

Study-wide results and caveats: Presence/absence analyses assumed roughly uniform sequencing depth across donors, which may not hold. 87-base-pair reads could not separate some V segments, including TRBV6-2 and TRBV6-3.

PCR used 60 Vbeta primers and 13 Jbeta primers. Original handling: Later work found tens of millions of unique TCR beta chains, with 9.5 million to 14 million shared. Clones were read by immunoSEQ multiplex PCR, and TCRdb kept only the in-frame ones, dropping some. V and J calls and clone size are copied from that table; D and trimming were computed from the DNA. The repertoire holds about 120,000 clones, around 81% seen once, with about 2.4% in the top ten. This rearrangement joins TRBV5-6 to TRBJ1-2; TRBD1 might be the D (5 bases). The source is a woman aged 40-49 years in good health and CMV-seronegative. The specimen was PBMCs. The CDR3 loop reads CASSWVRGGYTF. The CDR3 region has the DNA TGTGCCAGCAGCTGGGTAAGGGGTGGCTACACCTTC.